The clone carrying this T cell receptor (beta chain) was detected a few times. The antigen remains undetermined. Germline V gives CDR1 SGHRS, CDR2 YFSETQ. This CDR3 is 12 amino acids long. The germline V and J ends were trimmed by 1 base and 7 bases, with 9 bases remaining between them. These data come from a study of STAT3 mutations in large granular lymphocyte leukemia. Findings of the study overall: All newly emerging clones after therapy were STAT3 wild type. Every T-LGLL patient had at least one immunodominant TCRbeta clonotype.

Each sample's TCRbeta library yielded on average around 42,000 productive templates. Sequenced by immunoSEQ multiplex PCR; TCRdb stores in-frame clones only, minus some. In the table there are over 3,000 clones, more than 35% of which are singletons. This sequence joins TRBV5-1 and TRBJ2-7; possible D gene TRBD1, 5 bases. This TCR came from a man aged 60 to 75 with T-cell large granular lymphocyte leukemia. Some clones in this sample may be carry-over from other donors' samples. Sequencing was done on a sample of peripheral blood mononuclear cells. The CDR3 nucleotides read TGCGCCAGCAGCTTGAGTCGGACAGAGCAGTACTTC. Protein product: CASSLSRTEQYF.